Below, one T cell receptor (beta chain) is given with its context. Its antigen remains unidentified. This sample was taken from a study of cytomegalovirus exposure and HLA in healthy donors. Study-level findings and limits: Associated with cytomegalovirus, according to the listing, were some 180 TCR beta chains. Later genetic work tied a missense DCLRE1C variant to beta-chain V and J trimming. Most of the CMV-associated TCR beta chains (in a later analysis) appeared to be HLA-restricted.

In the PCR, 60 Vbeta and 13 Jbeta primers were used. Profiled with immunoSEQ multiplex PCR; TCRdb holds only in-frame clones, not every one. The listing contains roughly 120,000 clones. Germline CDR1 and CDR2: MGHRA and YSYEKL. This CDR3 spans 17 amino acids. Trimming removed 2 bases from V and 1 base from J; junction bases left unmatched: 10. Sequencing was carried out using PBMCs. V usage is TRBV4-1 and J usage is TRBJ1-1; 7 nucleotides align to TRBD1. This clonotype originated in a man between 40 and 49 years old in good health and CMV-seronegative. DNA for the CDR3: TGCGCCAGCAGCCAAAGGGGAATTGGACAGGCGAACACTGAAGCTTTCTTT. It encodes CASSQRGIGQANTEAFF.